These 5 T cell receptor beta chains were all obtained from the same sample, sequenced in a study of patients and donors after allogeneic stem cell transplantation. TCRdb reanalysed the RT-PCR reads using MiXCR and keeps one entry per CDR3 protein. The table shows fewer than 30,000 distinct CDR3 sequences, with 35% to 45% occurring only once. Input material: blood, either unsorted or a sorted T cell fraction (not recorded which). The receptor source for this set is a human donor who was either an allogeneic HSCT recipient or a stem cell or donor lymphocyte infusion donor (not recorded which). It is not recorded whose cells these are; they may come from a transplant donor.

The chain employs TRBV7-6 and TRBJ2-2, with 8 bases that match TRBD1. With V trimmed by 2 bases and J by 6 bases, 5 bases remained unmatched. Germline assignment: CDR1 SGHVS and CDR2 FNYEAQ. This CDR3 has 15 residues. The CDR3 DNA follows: TGTGCCAGCAGCTTAAAAACAGGGGGATCCGGGGAGCTGTTTTTT. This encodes CASSLKTGGSGELFF. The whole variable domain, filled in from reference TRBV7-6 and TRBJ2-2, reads GAGVSQSPRYKVTKRGQDVALRCDPISGHVSLYWYRQALGQGPEFLTYFNYEAQQDKSGLPNDRFSAERPEGSISTLTIQRTEQRDSAMYRCASSLKTGGSGELFFGEGSRLTVL.

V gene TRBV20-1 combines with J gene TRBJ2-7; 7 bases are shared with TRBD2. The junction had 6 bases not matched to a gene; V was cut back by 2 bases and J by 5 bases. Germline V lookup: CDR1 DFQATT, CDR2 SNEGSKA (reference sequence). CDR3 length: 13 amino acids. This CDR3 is CSARPGTTDEQYF. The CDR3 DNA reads TGCAGTGCTAGACCCGGGACTACCGACGAGCAGTACTTC.

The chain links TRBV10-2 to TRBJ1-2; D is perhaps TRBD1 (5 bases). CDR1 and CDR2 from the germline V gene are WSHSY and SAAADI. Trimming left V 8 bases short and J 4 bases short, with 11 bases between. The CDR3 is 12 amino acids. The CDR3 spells CASGGAGYGYTF. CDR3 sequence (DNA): TGCGCCAGCGGAGGGGCGGGCTATGGCTACACCTTC.

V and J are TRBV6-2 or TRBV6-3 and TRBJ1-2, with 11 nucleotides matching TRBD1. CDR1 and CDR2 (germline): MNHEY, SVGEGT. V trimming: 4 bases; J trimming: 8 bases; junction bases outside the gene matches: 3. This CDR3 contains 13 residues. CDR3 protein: CASSWDRGDGYTF. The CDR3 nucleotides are TGTGCCAGCAGTTGGGACAGGGGGGACGGCTACACCTTC.

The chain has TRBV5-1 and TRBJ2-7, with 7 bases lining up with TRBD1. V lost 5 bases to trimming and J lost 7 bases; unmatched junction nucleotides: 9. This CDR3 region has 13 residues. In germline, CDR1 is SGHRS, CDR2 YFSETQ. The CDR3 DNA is TGCGCCAGCAGAGCTGACAGGGTGGAAGAGCAGTACTTC. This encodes CASRADRVEEQYF.